The subject of this entry is one T cell receptor (beta chain). Antigen: not known. During the collection period, no donor immune events like infections were recorded. In germline, CDR1 is LNHNV, CDR2 YYDKDF (reference sequence). This CDR3 is 17 amino acids long. The V and J ends lost 2 bases and 6 bases, in that order; junction bases with no gene match: 13. This record comes from a study of identifying expanded T cells in peripheral blood. Libraries were prepared by immunoSEQ multiplex PCR; TCRdb keeps only in-frame clonotypes and omits some of them. The profile shows approximately 83,000 clones, approximately 81% of them singletons. General observations from the study: About 1.3 clones differed between technical replicates, versus around 16 and 19 over time. Variance in clone template counts between approximately two-week samples significantly increased with total template count across all healthy donors.

Sequences were obtained from blood. The clonotype was recovered from a person aged 18-69 years in good health. V is TRBV15 and J is TRBJ1-5, with 7 nucleotides matching TRBD1. The CDR3 loop is CATSRSPTGRFPQPQHF. The CDR3 nucleotides read TGTGCCACCAGCAGAAGTCCGACAGGGAGGTTCCCTCAGCCCCAGCATTTT.